This T cell receptor beta chain derives from a study of blood T cell repertoires in COVID-19. About the research overall: Nucleic acid was either cDNA or gDNA, and it came from T cells, B-cell-depleted T cells, or PBMCs.

Study processing details: Reference gene primer amplification gave nucleated cell count estimates. Assay: immunoSEQ multiplex PCR; the TCRdb copy retains only in-frame clones and omits some. V and J calls and clone size are copied from that table; D and trimming were computed from the DNA. The table records under 200,000 clones, around four fifths of them present only once. Germline CDR1 and CDR2: LNHDA and SQIVND (reference sequence). The CDR3 covers 15 residues. Losses at the gene ends were 6 bases for V and 2 bases for J; bases not matched to a gene: 4. This rearrangement joins TRBV19 to TRBJ1-5; 10 bases line up with TRBD1. Sequenced input: peripheral blood. The TCR sequence derives from a man aged 70 or older with active or convalescent COVID-19. Here the CDR3 DNA reads TGTGCCAGTAGCGGGACAGGGGACGGCAATCAGCCCCAGCATTTT. It yields the protein CASSGTGDGNQPQHF.